These T cell receptor beta chains were read from a single sample in a study of OX40 agonist ivuxolimab in advanced cancers. Repertoires were generated with immunoSEQ multiplex PCR, while TCRdb's copy carries only in-frame clones and drops some. In the table there are 70,000 to 90,000 clones, around four fifths of which are singletons. Source: CD4+ or CD8+ T cells sorted from blood, taken in a trial of the OX40 agonist ivuxolimab. These receptors originate from an adult with an advanced solid tumor such as melanoma, head and neck, liver or kidney cancer. Both conserved end residues are part of each CDR3. The D gene is left open where the match is weak. Part of the rows lack a size; the others show once, few, many or a class for expanded clones.

V	size	D	J	CDR3	DNA
TRBV5-1	.	.	TRBJ2-3	CASSLADPSDTQYF	TGCGCCAGCAGCTTGGCTGACCCGTCGGATACGCAGTATTTT
TRBV9	once	.	TRBJ1-5	CASSPANRPNQPQHF	TGTGCCAGCAGCCCAGCTAACAGGCCCAATCAGCCCCAGCATTTT
TRBV7-8	.	.	TRBJ1-1	CASSFRNTEAFF	TGTGCCAGCAGCTTCAGGAACACTGAAGCTTTCTTT
TRBV6-5	.	TRBD1	TRBJ1-2	CASSYGGQGSRYTF	TGTGCCAGCAGTTACGGGGGACAGGGGTCCCGGTACACCTTC
TRBV27	.	.	TRBJ2-2	CASSYNQNTGELFF	TGTGCCAGCAGTTACAACCAGAACACCGGGGAGCTGTTTTTT
TRBV29-1	.	.	TRBJ1-4	CSGSQGNEKLFF	TGCAGCGGATCACAAGGAAATGAAAAACTGTTTTTT
TRBV28	.	TRBD1	TRBJ2-6	CASSAWVGQGARGANVLTF	TGTGCCAGCAGTGCCTGGGTGGGACAGGGGGCGCGGGGGGCCAACGTCCTGACTTTC
TRBV5-1	.	TRBD2	TRBJ2-7	CASTQSGVEQYF	TGCGCCAGCACCCAAAGCGGGGTCGAGCAGTACTTC
TRBV29-1	.	TRBD1	TRBJ1-1	CSARGRFLPEAFF	TGCAGCGCTAGGGGGCGTTTTCTCCCTGAAGCTTTCTTT
TRBV11-2	.	.	TRBJ1-1	CASSLRGTTEAFF	TGTGCCAGCAGCTTACGGGGTACGACTGAAGCTTTCTTT
TRBV7-3	.	TRBD2	TRBJ2-1	CASSRVPTIAGRADEQFF	TGTGCCAGCAGCCGTGTACCAACTATAGCGGGACGGGCGGATGAGCAGTTCTTC
TRBV6-1	.	TRBD2	TRBJ2-7	CASSVRAGTRPSIYEQYF	TGTGCCAGCAGTGTCCGAGCCGGGACTAGGCCGAGTATCTACGAGCAGTACTTC
TRBV7-2	.	.	TRBJ2-7	CASRVGSGYEQYF	TGTGCCAGCAGGGTGGGGTCAGGGTACGAGCAGTACTTC
TRBV5-1	.	.	TRBJ2-7	CASRSQIDSYEQYF	TGCGCCAGCAGAAGTCAGATCGATTCCTACGAGCAGTACTTC
TRBV4-1	.	.	TRBJ1-2	CASSQGTINLYRGYTF	TGCGCCAGCAGCCAAGGAACTATAAATCTCTATCGGGGCTACACCTTC
TRBV6-1	.	.	TRBJ2-7	CASSEVNEQYF	TGTGCCAGCAGTGAGGTAAACGAGCAGTACTTC
TRBV10-3	.	TRBD1	TRBJ1-2	CAISDPDRAFGYTF	TGTGCCATCAGTGACCCAGACAGGGCCTTTGGCTACACCTTC
TRBV6-1	.	.	TRBJ2-1	CASMTTDNEQFF	TGTGCCAGCATGACGACAGACAATGAGCAGTTCTTC
TRBV7-6	.	.	TRBJ2-3	CASSLLVQGMGDTQYF	TGTGCCAGCAGCTTACTGGTACAGGGTATGGGGGATACGCAGTATTTT
TRBV16	once	.	TRBJ1-2	CASSQSGGGFYGYTF	TGTGCCAGCAGCCAATCGGGAGGGGGATTCTATGGCTACACCTTC
TRBV4-2	.	.	TRBJ2-2	CASSHGTPDTGELFF	TGTGCCAGCAGCCATGGGACACCCGACACCGGGGAGCTGTTTTTT
TRBV5-1	.	TRBD1	TRBJ1-2	CASSLGGTGGEGYTF	TGCGCCAGCAGCTTGGGAGGGACAGGGGGCGAAGGCTACACCTTC
TRBV14	.	.	TRBJ1-1	CASSSWERGEAFF	TGTGCCAGCAGCTCCTGGGAGAGGGGTGAAGCTTTCTTT
TRBV19	.	.	TRBJ1-2	CASSILGAPGIGYTF	TGTGCCAGTAGTATATTGGGGGCACCAGGGATAGGCTACACCTTC
TRBV6-1	.	TRBD1	TRBJ1-6	CASSERPRGSLDSPLHF	TGTGCCAGCAGTGAACGTCCCAGGGGGTCATTGGATTCACCCCTCCACTTT
TRBV7-3	.	.	TRBJ1-3	CASSSQGGNTIYF	TGTGCCAGCAGCTCACAGGGTGGAAACACCATATATTTT
TRBV4-2	.	TRBD1	TRBJ1-5	CASSQEDRADDQPQHF	TGTGCCAGCAGCCAGGAGGACAGGGCCGATGATCAGCCCCAGCATTTT
TRBV7-2	.	TRBD1	TRBJ1-2	CASSLGRGQGSNYGYTF	TGTGCCAGCAGCTTAGGGAGGGGACAGGGTTCCAACTATGGCTACACCTTC
TRBV5-1	.	.	TRBJ2-5	CASSSSQVREETQYF	TGCGCCAGCAGCTCCTCACAGGTGAGGGAAGAGACCCAGTACTTC
TRBV6-1	once	.	TRBJ1-2	CASSELLGAGYTF	TGTGCCAGCAGTGAATTGCTCGGGGCCGGCTACACCTTC
TRBV28	once	.	TRBJ1-5	CASRPRASSNQPQHF	TGTGCCAGCAGACCCCGGGCTTCTAGCAATCAGCCCCAGCATTTT
TRBV11-1	.	.	TRBJ2-3	CASSRASSTDTQYF	TGTGCCAGCAGCCGGGCTTCTAGCACAGATACGCAGTATTTT
TRBV19	.	TRBD2	TRBJ2-7	CASSRSGHSYEQYF	TGTGCCAGTAGCCGTAGCGGGCACTCCTACGAGCAGTACTTC
TRBV5-1	.	.	TRBJ2-3	CASSRVGSPDTQYF	TGCGCCAGCAGCCGGGTGGGGAGCCCAGATACGCAGTATTTT
TRBV5-1	.	.	TRBJ2-2	CASSPTAFTGELFF	TGCGCCAGCAGCCCCACAGCTTTCACCGGGGAGCTGTTTTTT
TRBV7-9	.	.	TRBJ2-1	CASNRLNEQFF	TGTGCCAGCAATCGCCTTAATGAGCAGTTCTTC
TRBV5-4	.	TRBD2	TRBJ2-5	CASSLTSGTQETQYF	TGTGCCAGCAGCTTGACTAGCGGGACACAAGAGACCCAGTACTTC
TRBV30	.	.	TRBJ1-2	CAWSGGQGYTF	TGTGCCTGGAGTGGGGGGCAAGGCTACACCTTC
TRBV4-2	.	TRBD2	TRBJ2-2	CASSQRGAANTGELFF	TGTGCCAGCAGCCAGCGGGGGGCGGCGAACACCGGGGAGCTGTTTTTT
TRBV15	.	.	TRBJ1-5	CATSRGGQIQPQHF	TGTGCCACCAGCAGGGGGGGCCAGATCCAGCCCCAGCATTTT
TRBV10-3	.	TRBD2	TRBJ2-5	CAISDSGGEETQYF	TGTGCCATCAGTGATTCGGGGGGAGAAGAGACCCAGTACTTC
TRBV5-1	.	.	TRBJ2-1	CASSPSPGSYNEQFF	TGCGCCAGCAGCCCTTCCCCGGGATCCTACAATGAGCAGTTCTTC
TRBV5-5	.	.	TRBJ1-2	CASSWDGPNYGYTF	TGTGCCAGCAGCTGGGACGGACCTAACTATGGCTACACCTTC
TRBV6-6	.	.	TRBJ1-1	CASSSSGTEAFF	TGTGCCAGCTCCTCCTCCGGCACTGAAGCTTTCTTT
TRBV5-1	.	TRBD2	TRBJ2-7	CASSLARQGLAGVPTYEQYF	TGCGCCAGCAGCTTGGCCCGACAGGGACTAGCGGGAGTTCCCACCTACGAGCAGTACTTC
TRBV30	.	.	TRBJ2-7	CAWGQGPYEQYF	TGTGCCTGGGGGCAGGGCCCCTACGAGCAGTACTTC
TRBV5-4	once	.	TRBJ2-2	CASSPGGLTGELFF	TGTGCCAGCAGCCCGGGGGGCCTCACCGGGGAGCTGTTTTTT
TRBV28	.	TRBD2	TRBJ2-3	CASSLMAGGVDTQYF	TGTGCCAGCAGTTTGATGGCGGGAGGGGTTGATACGCAGTATTTT
TRBV25-1	.	.	TRBJ2-3	CASSEPPGRTDTQYF	TGTGCCAGCAGTGAACCCCCCGGCCGCACAGATACGCAGTATTTT